These 9 T cell receptor beta chains came from one sample sequenced in a study of cytomegalovirus exposure and HLA in healthy donors. TCRdb keeps only in-frame clones here, not all; method: immunoSEQ multiplex PCR. Of around 94,000 clones in the sample, approximately 95% are singletons; the top ten hold 0.89%. The sequencing input was PBMCs. All receptors derive from a woman under 30 in good health and CMV-seronegative.

In this sample, this clone turned up once. The J gene is TRBJ1-1, the V gene TRBV18; a possible D gene is TRBD1 (6 bases). The CDR3 sequence is 14 residues long. V was trimmed by 2 bases and J by 4 bases, leaving 11 bases between them. The V gene's germline CDR1 is KGHSH and CDR2 LQKENI. As DNA, the CDR3 is TGTGCCAGCTCACCAGGGGGCGTAGGCACTGAAGCTTTCTTT. Protein product: CASSPGGVGTEAFF. The full variable domain, in which reference TRBV18 and TRBJ1-1 provide the parts outside the CDR3, is NAGVMQNPRHLVRRRGQEARLRCSPMKGHSHVYWYRQLPEEGLKFMVYLQKENIIDESGMPKERFSAEFPKEGPSILRIQQVVRGDSAAYFCASSPGGVGTEAFFGQGTRLTVV.

The V and J genes are TRBV7-6 and TRBJ2-1; D uncertain. CDR1 SGHVS and CDR2 FNYEAQ come from the germline V gene. The CDR3 sequence is 13 residues long. V was clipped by 2 bases and J by 6 bases, with 8 bases between them. CDR3 loop: CASSLYEFNEQFF. CDR3 DNA: TGTGCCAGCAGCTTATATGAGTTCAATGAGCAGTTCTTC.

This clone was picked up one time. The V call is TRBV19, the J call TRBJ1-5, with TRBD1 identical over 7 bases. Trimming cost V 1 base and J 10 bases; bases outside gene matches: 10. Germline CDR1 reads LNHDA; CDR2 reads SQIVND (reference sequence). The CDR3 is made up of 15 amino acids. This CDR3 reads CASSIGTGDIDPQHF. The CDR3 coding sequence is TGTGCCAGTAGTATAGGGACAGGCGACATTGATCCCCAGCATTTT.

The chain links TRBV27 to TRBJ1-1; D gene ambiguous. Trimming took 0 bases from V and 11 from J, leaving 13 bases between them. This CDR3 is built from 13 residues. The V gene's germline CDR1 is MNHEY and CDR2 SMNVEV (reference sequence). CDR3 sequence reads: CASSLSAKAGAFF. The CDR3 DNA sequence: TGTGCCAGCAGTTTATCGGCGAAAGCGGGGGCTTTCTTT.

The V gene is TRBV19, the J gene TRBJ2-3, with 7 bases aligning to TRBD1. CDR1 is LNHDA and CDR2 is SQIVND in the germline V gene (reference sequence). The V and J ends lost 4 bases and 1 base, in that order; junction bases with no gene match: 8. This CDR3 is 16 amino acids long. CDR3 in amino acids: CASSTKDRAGTDTQYF. The CDR3 region has the DNA TGTGCCAGTAGTACAAAAGACAGGGCCGGCACAGATACGCAGTATTTT.

This chain uses TRBV5-1 with TRBJ1-1, with TRBD1 matching 8 bases. The trim removed 3 bases at V and 7 bases at J, leaving 5 bases unmatched. This CDR3 is 13 amino acids long. Per the germline V gene, CDR1 is SGHRS and CDR2 is YFSETQ. This CDR3 is CASSSTGTGEAFF. The CDR3 DNA sequence: TGCGCCAGCAGCTCTACCGGGACAGGTGAAGCTTTCTTT. The whole variable domain, remainder taken from reference TRBV5-1 and TRBJ1-1, is KAGVTQTPRYLIKTRGQQVTLSCSPISGHRSVSWYQQTPGQGLQFLFEYFSETQRNKGNFPGRFSGRQFSNSRSEMNVSTLELGDSALYLCASSSTGTGEAFFGQGTRLTVV.

The chain recombines TRBV16 with TRBJ1-2; D is possibly TRBD1 (5 bases). The CDR3 is 14 amino acids. CDR1 and CDR2 (germline): KGHSY, FQNENV. The germline V and J ends were trimmed by 2 bases and 8 bases, with 15 bases remaining between them. The chain's CDR3 is CASSQQTVPIGYTF. The CDR3 nucleotides read TGTGCCAGCAGCCAACAGACAGTTCCTATCGGCTACACCTTC.

In nucleotides, the CDR3 is TGTGCCAGCAGCCGGACGGACAGGGTCTTTTACGAGCAGTACTTC. It codes for CASSRTDRVFYEQYF. The chain uses TRBV16 and TRBJ2-7; TRBD1 matches 8 bases. Germline V lookup: CDR1 KGHSY, CDR2 FQNENV. This CDR3 comprises 15 residues. J lost 4 bases, V lost 4 bases, and 9 bases had no gene match.

V is TRBV25-1 and J is TRBJ2-3, with D maybe TRBD2 (6 bases). Trimming took 8 bases from V and 4 from J, leaving 19 bases between them. The CDR3 length is 15 residues. Germline loops: CDR1 MGHDK, CDR2 SYGVNS. CDR3 sequence: CASGGLGGGSDTQYF. The DNA of the CDR3 is TGTGCCAGCGGAGGGCTGGGCGGAGGTTCAGATACGCAGTATTTT.